This is a list of T cell receptor beta chains from one sample in a study of regulatory T cells in long-lasting Graves disease. TCRdb reprocessed the multiplex PCR reads with MiXCR, giving one entry per CDR3 protein. The top ten clones hold over 11% of a sample with under 300,000 distinct CDR3 sequences, 20% of them seen once. This specimen consisted of peripheral blood mononuclear cells (PBMCs), obtained at new diagnosis, from a patient treated with antithyroid drugs. All receptors derive from a female donor with Graves disease. Each CDR3 is given with its conserved first and last residue. A D gene is named only where the DNA matches it firmly. Size is stated for part of the rows, as once, few or many counts, or as a class when the clone is expanded.

len	v_gene	abundance	d_gene	j_gene	CDR3aa	CDR3nt
15	TRBV5-8	many	NA	TRBJ1-4	CASSPRPGTNEKLFF	TGTGCCAGCAGCCCGCGCCCAGGGACTAATGAAAAACTGTTTTTT
16	TRBV11-2	many	TRBD1	TRBJ2-7	CASSQVGGQGAYEQYF	TGTGCCAGCAGCCAAGTAGGCGGACAGGGGGCCTACGAGCAGTACTTC
14	TRBV19	NA	TRBD2	TRBJ2-7	CASSILGGSVEQYF	TGTGCCAGTAGTATTCTAGGCGGGAGTGTGGAGCAGTACTTC
14	TRBV7-2	many	NA	TRBJ2-3	CASSLVSGEDTQYF	TGTGCCAGCAGCTTAGTATCGGGGGAAGATACGCAGTATTTT
15	TRBV5-5	many	TRBD1	TRBJ2-7	CASSDRDRGTYEQYF	TGTGCCAGCAGCGACCGGGACAGGGGAACCTACGAGCAGTACTTC
12	TRBV20-1	few	NA	TRBJ1-5	CSAREGIQPQHF	TGCAGTGCTAGAGAGGGTATCCAGCCCCAGCATTTT
17	TRBV5-6	NA	TRBD2	TRBJ2-2	CASSWSSGRPYTGELFF	TGTGCCAGCAGCTGGTCCAGCGGGAGGCCCTACACCGGGGAGCTGTTTTTT
13	TRBV28	many	NA	TRBJ2-5	CASSLYSQETQYF	TGTGCCAGCAGTTTATACAGCCAAGAGACCCAGTACTTC
15	TRBV6-1	many	NA	TRBJ1-2	CASSTPDGGGGGYTF	TGTGCCAGCAGTACCCCGGACGGGGGCGGGGGAGGCTACACCTTC
15	TRBV20-1	many	TRBD2	TRBJ2-5	CSARVAGSLKETQYF	TGCAGTGCTAGAGTAGCGGGATCCCTGAAAGAGACCCAGTACTTC
14	TRBV6-5	many	NA	TRBJ2-7	CVSSSGTLSYEQYF	TGTGTCAGCAGTTCAGGGACATTGAGCTACGAGCAGTACTTC
16	TRBV15	few	TRBD2	TRBJ2-1	CATSRGSAGAGNEQFF	TGTGCCACCAGCAGAGGATCAGCGGGAGCGGGAAATGAGCAGTTCTTC
16	TRBV28	NA	TRBD1	TRBJ1-5	CASSSSGTGGRQPQHF	TGTGCCAGCAGTTCCTCCGGGACAGGGGGCCGACAGCCCCAGCATTTT
13	TRBV5-1	many	NA	TRBJ1-2	CASSRRGGDGYTF	TGCGCCAGCAGCCGCAGGGGTGGTGATGGCTACACCTTC
12	TRBV12-3/TRBV12-4	many	NA	TRBJ1-1	CASSTGALKAFF	TGTGCCAGCAGTACCGGAGCCCTCAAAGCTTTCTTT
19	TRBV5-1	many	TRBD1	TRBJ2-3	CASSLDINLAGGGGDTQYF	TGCGCCAGCAGCTTGGACATAAACCTGGCAGGGGGCGGAGGAGATACGCAGTATTTT
11	TRBV6-1	NA	NA	TRBJ2-7	CASSGGYEQYF	TGCGCCAGCAGTGGGGGATACGAGCAGTACTTC
15	TRBV7-3	once	TRBD2	TRBJ2-3	CASSLVGLVADTQYF	TGTGCCAGCAGCTTAGTGGGACTAGTGGCCGATACGCAGTATTTT
12	TRBV3-1	many	NA	TRBJ2-3	CASTSDIDTQYF	TGTGCCAGCACCTCCGACATAGATACGCAGTATTTT
12	TRBV7-6	many	NA	TRBJ1-6	CASSDSNSPLHF	TGTGCCAGCAGCGACTCTAATTCACCCCTCCACTTT
17	TRBV10-3	many	NA	TRBJ2-1	CAISEPGRSHPYNEQFF	TGTGCCATCAGTGAACCCGGACGGAGCCATCCCTACAATGAGCAGTTCTTC
16	TRBV27	few	NA	TRBJ2-1	CASNLGPVSSYNEQFF	TGTGCCAGCAACCTGGGCCCGGTCAGCTCCTACAATGAGCAGTTCTTC
14	TRBV6-1	many	NA	TRBJ2-3	CASRQALSTDTQYF	TGTGCCAGCAGACAAGCGCTGAGCACAGATACGCAGTATTTT
13	TRBV19	NA	NA	TRBJ2-5	CASSIDPWETQYF	TGTGCCAGTAGTATAGATCCTTGGGAGACCCAGTACTTC
14	TRBV20-1	many	TRBD1	TRBJ2-7	CSAVGQGASYEQYF	TGCAGTGCGGTCGGACAGGGGGCTTCCTACGAGCAGTACTTC
13	TRBV7-2	NA	NA	TRBJ1-1	CASSQDLGVEAFF	TGCGCCAGCAGCCAAGATTTAGGTGTAGAAGCTTTCTTT
15	TRBV15	NA	NA	TRBJ1-5	CATSRDRVSNQPQHF	TGTGCCACCAGCAGAGACAGGGTCAGCAATCAGCCCCAGCATTTT
15	TRBV7-2	NA	NA	TRBJ2-7	CASSLSRQAPYEQYF	TGTGCCAGCAGCTTATCCCGACAGGCCCCCTACGAGCAGTACTTC
14	TRBV7-2	many	TRBD2	TRBJ2-7	CASSRGLVSYEQYF	TGTGCCAGCAGCCGAGGACTAGTCTCCTACGAGCAGTACTTC
15	TRBV12-3/TRBV12-4	NA	NA	TRBJ1-3	CASSPRGRQGNTIYF	TGTGCCAGCAGTCCTAGGGGACGACAGGGAAACACCATATATTTT
14	TRBV18	many	NA	TRBJ1-5	CASSLPGKDQPQHF	TGTGCCAGCTCCCTACCGGGGAAGGATCAGCCCCAGCATTTT
15	TRBV20-1	many	TRBD1	TRBJ1-6	CSARDLGDSNSPLHF	TGCAGTGCTAGAGATCTCGGGGACAGCAATTCACCCCTCCACTTT
13	TRBV19	NA	NA	TRBJ1-2	CASSGAPGTGYTF	TGTGCCAGTAGCGGCGCACCGGGGACTGGCTACACCTTC
13	TRBV20-1	many	NA	TRBJ2-2	CSAPDTSTGELFF	TGCAGTGCCCCGGACACTTCCACCGGGGAGCTGTTTTTT
17	TRBV4-1	NA	NA	TRBJ1-2	CASSQGWRDRGASGYTF	TGCGCCAGCAGCCAAGGATGGCGGGACCGGGGGGCTTCGGGCTACACCTTC
16	TRBV10-3	many	TRBD2	TRBJ2-1	CAIAGLAGLLFNEQFF	TGTGCCATCGCGGGACTAGCGGGACTACTTTTTAATGAGCAGTTCTTC
14	TRBV6-1	many	NA	TRBJ1-5	CASSQDSSNQPQHF	TGTGCCAGCAGTCAGGACAGTAGCAATCAGCCCCAGCATTTT
11	TRBV7-2	NA	NA	TRBJ1-1	CASSSGGRAFF	TGTGCCAGCAGCTCGGGGGGGCGAGCTTTCTTT
15	TRBV3-1	many	NA	TRBJ2-1	CASSQGRGGINEQFF	TGTGCCAGCAGCCAAGGAAGGGGGGGGATCAATGAGCAGTTCTTC
17	TRBV4-2	few	NA	TRBJ1-3	CASSQEGFPFSGNTIYF	TGTGCCAGCAGCCAAGAAGGTTTTCCGTTCTCTGGAAACACCATATATTTT
13	TRBV7-3	few	NA	TRBJ1-2	CASSLTGSYGYTF	TGTGCCAGCAGCTTAACAGGGTCCTATGGCTACACCTTC
11	TRBV6-2/TRBV6-3	many	NA	TRBJ2-7	CASTSGDEQYF	TGTGCCAGCACCTCGGGGGACGAGCAGTACTTC
16	TRBV30	many	TRBD1	TRBJ1-4	CAWTGGAGVSNEKLFF	TGTGCCTGGACAGGGGGCGCGGGCGTGTCTAATGAAAAACTGTTTTTT
15	TRBV5-1	many	TRBD1	TRBJ1-2	CASSSGQGALDGYTF	TGCGCCAGCAGCTCGGGACAGGGGGCGCTTGATGGCTACACCTTC
15	TRBV5-1	many	NA	TRBJ1-3	CASSLGVYSGNTIYF	TGCGCCAGCAGCTTGGGTGTATACTCTGGAAACACCATATATTTT
15	TRBV29-1	many	NA	TRBJ1-4	CSVVRLSSNNEKLFF	TGCAGCGTTGTCCGGCTAAGTAGTAATAATGAAAAACTGTTTTTT
14	TRBV20-1	many	TRBD1	TRBJ1-1	CSAHPGDHRGHAFF	TGCAGTGCTCACCCGGGGGACCACAGGGGGCATGCTTTCTTT
14	TRBV19	NA	NA	TRBJ2-5	CASSIGPQSETQYF	TGTGCCAGTAGTATCGGGCCACAATCTGAGACCCAGTACTTC
11	TRBV20-1	many	NA	TRBJ2-7	CSARDFEGQYF	TGCAGTGCTAGAGATTTTGAAGGGCAGTACTTC
14	TRBV27	many	NA	TRBJ2-1	CASISVSSYNEQFF	TGTGCCAGCATTAGCGTGAGCTCCTACAATGAGCAGTTCTTC
15	TRBV4-1	NA	NA	TRBJ2-2	CASSQVSGPAGELFF	TGCGCCAGCAGCCAAGTCTCCGGGCCGGCCGGGGAGCTGTTTTTT
16	TRBV6-1	few	TRBD2	TRBJ2-1	CASSEAAGGSYNEQFF	TGTGCCAGCAGTGAAGCCGCGGGAGGGTCCTACAATGAGCAGTTCTTC